These 2 T cell receptor beta chains share one sample of origin, sequenced in a study of blood T cell repertoires in COVID-19. The assay was immunoSEQ multiplex PCR, and TCRdb's table has in-frame clones only and misses some. The data hold about 73,000 clones, with 65% to 85% observed a single time. The source material was peripheral blood. These receptors all stem from a woman between 55 and 75 years old with acute or convalescent COVID-19.

The chain employs TRBV5-4 and TRBJ2-1, with TRBD2 matching over 11 bases. The CDR3 has 17 amino acids. CDR1 and CDR2 (germline): SGHNT, YYREEE (reference sequence). The trim removed 4 bases at V and 7 bases at J, leaving 13 bases unmatched. In DNA, the CDR3 is TGTGCCAGCAGCCCGCCCGCTAGCGGGGGGTTACTAAATGAGCAGTTCTTC. It specifies CASSPPASGGLLNEQFF.

This sequence joins TRBV7-3 and TRBJ2-1; 12 positions agree with TRBD2. This CDR3 contains 18 residues. Germline CDR1 is SGHTA and CDR2 is FQGTGA. Trimming cost V 2 bases and J 1 base; bases outside gene matches: 6. The CDR3 sequence is CASSLQASGGASYNEQFF. The DNA for the CDR3 is TGTGCCAGCAGCTTACAAGCTAGCGGGGGGGCTTCCTACAATGAGCAGTTCTTC.